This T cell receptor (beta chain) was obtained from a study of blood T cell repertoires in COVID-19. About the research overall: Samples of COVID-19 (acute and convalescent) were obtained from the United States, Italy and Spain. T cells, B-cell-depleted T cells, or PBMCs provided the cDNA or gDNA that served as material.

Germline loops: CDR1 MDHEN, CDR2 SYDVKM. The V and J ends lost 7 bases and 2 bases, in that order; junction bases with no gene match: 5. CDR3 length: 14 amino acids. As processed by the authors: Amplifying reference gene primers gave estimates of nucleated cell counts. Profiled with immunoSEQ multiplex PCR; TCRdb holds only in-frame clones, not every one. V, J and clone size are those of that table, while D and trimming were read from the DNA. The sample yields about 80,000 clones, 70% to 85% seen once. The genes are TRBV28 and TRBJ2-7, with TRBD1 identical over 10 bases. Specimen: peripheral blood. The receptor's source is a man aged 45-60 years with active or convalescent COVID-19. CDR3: CASNRDRGPYEQYF. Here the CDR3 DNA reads TGTGCCAGCAACCGGGACAGGGGACCCTACGAGCAGTACTTC.